This entry lists 8 T cell receptor beta chains sequenced from one sample in a study of cytomegalovirus exposure and HLA in healthy donors. The data were produced by immunoSEQ multiplex PCR, yet TCRdb's version contains in-frame clones alone and is incomplete. The table has about 86,000 clones, 85% to 95% seen once. Sequenced material: PBMCs. These receptors were taken from a man between 18 and 29 years old in good health and CMV-seronegative.

This rearrangement joins TRBV30 to TRBJ2-7, with TRBD1 matching over 11 bases. Germline V lookup: CDR1 GTSNPN, CDR2 SVGIG (reference sequence). After removal of 2 bases from V and 2 bases from J, the junction contained 11 bases not matched to a gene. The CDR3 consists of 17 residues. The CDR3 region has the DNA TGTGCCTGGAGTAAGGACAGGGGGCGAGGGGTAACCTACGAGCAGTACTTC. Translation gives CAWSKDRGRGVTYEQYF.

This chain uses TRBV2 with TRBJ2-5, with TRBD1 matching over 12 bases. The end of the DNA aligns better with TRBJ2-7, so the J call may be wrong. Per germline, CDR1 SNHLY and CDR2 FYNNEI. The CDR3 runs 15 residues. In nucleotides, the CDR3 is TGTGCCAGCAGGGGGGCGGGACAGGGGGCCCACGAGCAGTACTTC. Its protein is CASRGAGQGAHEQYF.

This clone has more than one count but fewer than ten. This chain joins TRBV6-5 and TRBJ2-3; D might be TRBD1 (6 bases). Germline CDR1 and CDR2: MNHEY and SVGAGI. This CDR3 is 13 amino acids long. The V end lost 5 bases, the J end lost 4 bases, and 10 bases lay between the germline ends. CDR3 protein: CASSPAGADTQYF. CDR3 nucleotide sequence: TGTGCCAGCAGTCCCGCAGGGGCAGATACGCAGTATTTT.

The genes are TRBV11-2 and TRBJ1-2, with unresolved D. V shed 1 base and J shed 4 bases, with 16 bases lying between them. The CDR3 is 16 amino acids. The germline V gene encodes CDR1 SGHAT and CDR2 FQNNGV. The CDR3 DNA follows: TGTGCCAGCAGCTTAGGTCTAAAGGGAGGGTTCTATGGCTACACCTTC. This sequence encodes CASSLGLKGGFYGYTF. Using reference TRBV11-2 and TRBJ1-2 for the parts outside the CDR3, the full variable domain is EAGVAQSPRYKIIEKRQSVAFWCNPISGHATLYWYQQILGQGPKLLIQFQNNGVVDDSQLPKDRFSAERLKGVDSTLKIQPAKLEDSAVYLCASSLGLKGGFYGYTFGSGTRLTVV.

Concerning this clone itself: This CDR3 is also generated by other DNA sequences in the sample. This rearrangement joins TRBV30 to TRBJ1-5, with D maybe TRBD1 (5 bases). CDR1 is GTSNPN, CDR2 SVGIG, per germline (reference sequence). Trimming stripped 0 bases from V and 10 bases from J, with 13 bases between. CDR3 length equals 13 residues. DNA of the CDR3: TGTGCCTGGAGTGTACAGGAGAACCAACCCCAGCATTTT. This codes for CAWSVQENQPQHF.

The chain couples TRBV11-3 to TRBJ2-3; 8 bases line up with TRBD2. This CDR3 is 15 amino acids long. V lost 1 base and J lost 4; bases outside the gene matches: 4. CDR1 is SGHNT, CDR2 YENEEA, per germline. In DNA, the CDR3 is TGTGCCAGCAGCTTAGTTAGAGCGGGGGCAGATACGCAGTATTTT. Amino acid sequence: CASSLVRAGADTQYF.

This chain uses TRBV10-3 with TRBJ1-1, with D possibly being TRBD1 (5 bases). The CDR3 is 13 residues long. V gave up 8 bases and J gave up 4 bases, with 14 bases separating them. CDR1 is ENHRY and CDR2 is SYGVKD in the germline V gene. The CDR3 region is CAIRSGGGTEAFF. The DNA of the CDR3 is TGTGCCATCCGGTCCGGGGGTGGCACTGAAGCTTTCTTT.

The chain joins TRBV2 to TRBJ2-1; 10 bases are a match to TRBD2. CDR1 is SNHLY, CDR2 FYNNEI, per germline. The CDR3 is 16 amino acids. The trim removed 6 bases at V and 6 bases at J, leaving 11 bases unmatched. CDR3 amino acids: CASSATLAGVGNEQFF. The CDR3 DNA is TGTGCCAGCAGCGCTACCCTAGCGGGAGTGGGCAATGAGCAGTTCTTC.